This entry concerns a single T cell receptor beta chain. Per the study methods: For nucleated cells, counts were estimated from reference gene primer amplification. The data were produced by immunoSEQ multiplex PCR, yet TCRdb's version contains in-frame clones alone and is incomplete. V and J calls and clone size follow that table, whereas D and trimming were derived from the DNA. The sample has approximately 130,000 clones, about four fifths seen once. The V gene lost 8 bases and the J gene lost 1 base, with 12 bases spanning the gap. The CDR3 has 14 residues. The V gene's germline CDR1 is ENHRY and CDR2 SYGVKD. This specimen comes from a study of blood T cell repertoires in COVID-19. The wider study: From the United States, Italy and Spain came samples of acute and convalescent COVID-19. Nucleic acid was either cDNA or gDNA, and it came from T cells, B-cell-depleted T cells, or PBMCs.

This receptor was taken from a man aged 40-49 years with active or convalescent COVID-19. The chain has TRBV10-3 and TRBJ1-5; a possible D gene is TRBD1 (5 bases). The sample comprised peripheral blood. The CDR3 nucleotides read TGTGCCATCGCCAGGGAAGGAAGCAATCAGCCCCAGCATTTT. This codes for CAIAREGSNQPQHF.